This paragraph covers one T cell receptor (beta chain) sequence. Its antigen is unidentified. Individuals having autoimmune disease history or systemic immunosuppression were not enrolled. This record comes from a study of OX40 agonist ivuxolimab in advanced cancers. Study as a whole: The study gave patients intravenous ivuxolimab at 0.01 to 10 mg/kg every 2 weeks. Study-wide points: What antigens the expanded peripheral T cells recognized was never established. Both CD4+ and CD8+ T cell populations in blood had undergone clonal expansion by week 6 at 0.1 to 3.0 mg/kg.

TCRdb's table, derived via immunoSEQ multiplex PCR, lists solely in-frame clones and lacks some. The sample has about 43,000 clones, 75% to 90% seen once. The CDR3 sequence is 12 residues long. V dropped 1 base and J dropped 4 bases, with 6 bases sitting between them. Germline CDR1 and CDR2: SGHRS and YFSETQ. This TCR was sampled from an adult with an advanced solid tumor such as melanoma, head and neck, liver or kidney cancer. Source: CD4+ or CD8+ T cells sorted from blood, taken in a trial of the OX40 agonist ivuxolimab. The chain joins TRBV5-1 to TRBJ2-7; no clear D gene. CDR3 protein: CASSLSEYEQYF. The CDR3 nucleotides are TGCGCCAGCAGCTTGTCCGAGTACGAGCAGTACTTC. The full variable domain, in which reference TRBV5-1 and TRBJ2-7 provide the parts outside the CDR3, is KAGVTQTPRYLIKTRGQQVTLSCSPISGHRSVSWYQQTPGQGLQFLFEYFSETQRNKGNFPGRFSGRQFSNSRSEMNVSTLELGDSALYLCASSLSEYEQYFGPGTRLTVT.